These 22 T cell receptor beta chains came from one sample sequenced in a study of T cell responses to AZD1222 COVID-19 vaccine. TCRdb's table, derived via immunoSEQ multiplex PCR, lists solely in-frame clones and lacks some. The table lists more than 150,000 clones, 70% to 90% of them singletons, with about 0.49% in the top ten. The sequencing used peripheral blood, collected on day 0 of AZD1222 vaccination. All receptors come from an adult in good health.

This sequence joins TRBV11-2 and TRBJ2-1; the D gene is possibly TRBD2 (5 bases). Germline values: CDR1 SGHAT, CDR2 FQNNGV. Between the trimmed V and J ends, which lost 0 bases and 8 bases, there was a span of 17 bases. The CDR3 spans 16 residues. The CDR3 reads CASSLDLNILEDEQFF. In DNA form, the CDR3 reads TGTGCCAGCAGCTTAGATCTAAATATCCTGGAGGATGAGCAGTTCTTC.

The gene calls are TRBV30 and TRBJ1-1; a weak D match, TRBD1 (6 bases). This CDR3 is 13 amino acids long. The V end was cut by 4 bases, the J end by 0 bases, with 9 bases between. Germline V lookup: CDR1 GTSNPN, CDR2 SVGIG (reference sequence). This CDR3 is CAWTTGMNTEAFF. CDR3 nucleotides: TGTGCCTGGACGACAGGAATGAACACTGAAGCTTTCTTT. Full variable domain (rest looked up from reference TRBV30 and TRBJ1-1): SQTIHQWPATLVQPVGSPLSLECTVEGTSNPNLYWYRQAAGRGLQLLFYSVGIGQISSEVPQNLSASRPQDRQFILSSKKLLLSDSGFYLCAWTTGMNTEAFFGQGTRLTVV.

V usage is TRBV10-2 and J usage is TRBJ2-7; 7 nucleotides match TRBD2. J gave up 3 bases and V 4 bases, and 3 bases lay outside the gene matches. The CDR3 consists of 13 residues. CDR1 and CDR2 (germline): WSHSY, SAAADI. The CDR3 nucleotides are TGCGCCAGCAGTGTCAGCGGGATCTACGAGCAGTACTTC. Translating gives CASSVSGIYEQYF.

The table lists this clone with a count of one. This CDR3 is CATSDGGGYEQYF. The CDR3 nucleotides read TGTGCCACCAGTGACGGGGGAGGTTACGAGCAGTACTTC. The V gene is TRBV24-1, the J gene TRBJ2-7; tentatively, D is TRBD2 (6 bases). With 4 bases removed from V and 4 bases from J, the gap between germline ends came to 10 bases. The CDR3 runs to 13 residues. Per the germline V gene, CDR1 is KGHDR and CDR2 is SFDVKD.

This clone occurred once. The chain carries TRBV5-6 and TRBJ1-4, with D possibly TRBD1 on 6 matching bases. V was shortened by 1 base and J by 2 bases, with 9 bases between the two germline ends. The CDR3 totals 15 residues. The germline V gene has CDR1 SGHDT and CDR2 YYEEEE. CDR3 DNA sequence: TGTGCCAGCAGCTTGAGAGGGGGGACTAATGAAAAACTGTTTTTT. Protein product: CASSLRGGTNEKLFF.

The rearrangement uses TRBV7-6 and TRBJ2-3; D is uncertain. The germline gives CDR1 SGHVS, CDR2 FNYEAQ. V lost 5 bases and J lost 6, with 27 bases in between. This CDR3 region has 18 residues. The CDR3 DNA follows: TGTGCCAGCAGCCCCGGGTACCGGGCCCAAAAAGATTTGGATACGCAGTATTTT. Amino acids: CASSPGYRAQKDLDTQYF.

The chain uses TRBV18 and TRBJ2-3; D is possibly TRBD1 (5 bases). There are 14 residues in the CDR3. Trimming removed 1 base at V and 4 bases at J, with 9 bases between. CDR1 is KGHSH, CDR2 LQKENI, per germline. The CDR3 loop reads CASSPQGWSDTQYF. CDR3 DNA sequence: TGTGCCAGCTCACCACAGGGGTGGTCAGATACGCAGTATTTT.

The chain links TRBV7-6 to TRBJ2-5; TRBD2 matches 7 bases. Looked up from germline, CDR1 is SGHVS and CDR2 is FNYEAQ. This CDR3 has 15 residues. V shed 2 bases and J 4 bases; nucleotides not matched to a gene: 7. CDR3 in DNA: TGTGCCAGCAGCTTATCGGGACTACTAAGAGAGACCCAGTACTTC. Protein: CASSLSGLLRETQYF.

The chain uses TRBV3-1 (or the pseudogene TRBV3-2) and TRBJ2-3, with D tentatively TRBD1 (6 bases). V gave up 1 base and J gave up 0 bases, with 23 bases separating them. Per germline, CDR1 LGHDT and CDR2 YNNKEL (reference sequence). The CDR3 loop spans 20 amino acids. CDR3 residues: CASSQVTGTQQGSSTDTQYF. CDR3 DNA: TGTGCCAGCAGCCAAGTGACCGGGACACAACAAGGATCTAGCACAGATACGCAGTATTTT.

DNA for the CDR3: TGCGCCAGCAGCCTCCAGGGGGATCACAATGAGCAGTTCTTC. Protein: CASSLQGDHNEQFF. This chain links TRBV5-1 with TRBJ2-1, with TRBD1 matching 7 bases. Germline assignment: CDR1 SGHRS and CDR2 YFSETQ. The ends lost 4 bases at V and 5 bases at J; junction bases unmatched: 6. This CDR3 spans 14 amino acids. The full variable domain, rest sourced from reference TRBV5-1 and TRBJ2-1, is KAGVTQTPRYLIKTRGQQVTLSCSPISGHRSVSWYQQTPGQGLQFLFEYFSETQRNKGNFPGRFSGRQFSNSRSEMNVSTLELGDSALYLCASSLQGDHNEQFFGPGTRLTVL.

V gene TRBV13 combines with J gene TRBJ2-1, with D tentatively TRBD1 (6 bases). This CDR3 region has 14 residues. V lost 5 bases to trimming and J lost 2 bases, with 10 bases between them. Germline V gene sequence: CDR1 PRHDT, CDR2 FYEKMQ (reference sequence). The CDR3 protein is CASSPRDTYNEQFF. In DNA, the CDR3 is TGTGCCAGCAGCCCCCGGGACACCTACAATGAGCAGTTCTTC.

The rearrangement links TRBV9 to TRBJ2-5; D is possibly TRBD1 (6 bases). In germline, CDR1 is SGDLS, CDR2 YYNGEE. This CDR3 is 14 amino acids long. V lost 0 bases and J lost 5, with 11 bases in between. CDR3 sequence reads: CASSVGGQWETQYF. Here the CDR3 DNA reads TGTGCCAGCAGCGTAGGGGGGCAGTGGGAGACCCAGTACTTC.

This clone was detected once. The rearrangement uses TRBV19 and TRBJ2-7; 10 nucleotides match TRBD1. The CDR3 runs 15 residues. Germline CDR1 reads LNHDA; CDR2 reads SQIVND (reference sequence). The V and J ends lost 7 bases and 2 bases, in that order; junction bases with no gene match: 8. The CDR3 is CASTHSGTGAYEQYF. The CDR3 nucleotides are TGTGCCAGTACCCATTCCGGGACAGGGGCCTACGAGCAGTACTTC.

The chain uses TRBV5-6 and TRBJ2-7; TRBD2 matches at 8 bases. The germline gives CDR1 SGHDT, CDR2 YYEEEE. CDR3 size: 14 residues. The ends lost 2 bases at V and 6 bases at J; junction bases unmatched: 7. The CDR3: CASSLRGGLGEQYF. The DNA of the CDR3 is TGTGCCAGCAGCTTACGGGGGGGTCTAGGCGAGCAGTACTTC.

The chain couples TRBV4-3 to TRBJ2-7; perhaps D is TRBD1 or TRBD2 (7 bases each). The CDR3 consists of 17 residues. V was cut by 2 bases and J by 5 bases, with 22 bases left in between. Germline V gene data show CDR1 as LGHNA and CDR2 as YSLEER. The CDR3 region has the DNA TGCGCCAGCAGCCAAATAACAGGGGCTGCGGGGGTTCACGAGCAGTACTTC. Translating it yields CASSQITGAAGVHEQYF.

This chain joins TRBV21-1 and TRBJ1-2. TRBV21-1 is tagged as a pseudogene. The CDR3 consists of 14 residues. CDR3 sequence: CASSKALSSYGYTF. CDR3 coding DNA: TGTGCCAGCAGCAAAGCGCTTTCAAGCTATGGCTACACCTTC.

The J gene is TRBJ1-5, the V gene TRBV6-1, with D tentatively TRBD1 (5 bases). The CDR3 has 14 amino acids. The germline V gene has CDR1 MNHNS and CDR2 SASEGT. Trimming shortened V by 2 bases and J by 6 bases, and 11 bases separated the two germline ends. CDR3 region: CASSERVGTQPQHF. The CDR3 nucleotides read TGTGCCAGCAGTGAAAGGGTAGGGACTCAGCCCCAGCATTTT.

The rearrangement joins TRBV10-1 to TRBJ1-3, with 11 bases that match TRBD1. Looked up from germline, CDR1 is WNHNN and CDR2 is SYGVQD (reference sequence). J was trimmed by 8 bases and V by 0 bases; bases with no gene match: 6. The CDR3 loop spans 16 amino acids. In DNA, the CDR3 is TGCGCCAGCAGTGAGTCGTCTGGACAGGGGGCTGACACCATATATTTT. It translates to CASSESSGQGADTIYF.

CDR3 sequence: CASRARGNTEAFF. CDR3 DNA: TGTGCCAGCAGGGCTAGGGGGAATACTGAAGCTTTCTTT. This chain joins TRBV6-4 and TRBJ1-1; possibly TRBD1 for D (6 bases). Trimming took off 6 bases at V and 5 bases at J, with 13 bases between the two ends. The CDR3 loop spans 13 amino acids. Germline CDR1 and CDR2: MRHNA and SNTAGT.

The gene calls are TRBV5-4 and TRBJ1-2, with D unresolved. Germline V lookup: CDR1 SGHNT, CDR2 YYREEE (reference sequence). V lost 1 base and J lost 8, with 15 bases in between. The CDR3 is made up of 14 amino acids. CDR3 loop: CASSLIAGTLGYTF. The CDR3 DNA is TGTGCCAGCAGCTTGATAGCAGGAACCTTGGGCTACACCTTC.

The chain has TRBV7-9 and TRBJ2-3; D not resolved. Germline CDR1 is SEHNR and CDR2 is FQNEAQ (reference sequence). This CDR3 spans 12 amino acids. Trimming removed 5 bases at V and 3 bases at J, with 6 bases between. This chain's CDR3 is CASSRGTDTQYF. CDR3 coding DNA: TGTGCCAGCAGCAGAGGTACAGATACGCAGTATTTT.

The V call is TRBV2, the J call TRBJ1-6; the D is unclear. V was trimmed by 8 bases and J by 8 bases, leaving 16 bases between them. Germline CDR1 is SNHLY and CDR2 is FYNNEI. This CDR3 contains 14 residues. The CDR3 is CASLFGLMDSPLHF. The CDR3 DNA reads TGTGCCAGCCTGTTCGGTTTGATGGATTCACCCCTCCACTTT.